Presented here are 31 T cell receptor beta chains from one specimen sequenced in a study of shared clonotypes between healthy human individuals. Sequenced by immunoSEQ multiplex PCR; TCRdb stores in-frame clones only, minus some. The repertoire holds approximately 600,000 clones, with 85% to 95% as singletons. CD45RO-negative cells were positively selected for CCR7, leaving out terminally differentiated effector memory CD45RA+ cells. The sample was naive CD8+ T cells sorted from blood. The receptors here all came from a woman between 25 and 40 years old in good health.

This chain's CDR3 is CASSSRTERTEAFF. The CDR3 region has the DNA TGTGCCAGCAGCTCTCGGACCGAGAGGACTGAAGCTTTCTTT. This chain uses TRBV5-4 with TRBJ1-1; D ambiguous. V was clipped by 3 bases and J by 5 bases, with 14 bases between them. The CDR3 extends over 14 amino acids. Per the germline V gene, CDR1 is SGHNT and CDR2 is YYREEE (reference sequence).

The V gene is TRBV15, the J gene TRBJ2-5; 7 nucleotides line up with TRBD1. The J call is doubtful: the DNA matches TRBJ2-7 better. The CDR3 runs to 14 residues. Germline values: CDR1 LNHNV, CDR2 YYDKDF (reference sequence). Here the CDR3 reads CATSSDRVVYEQYF. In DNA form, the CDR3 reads TGTGCCACCAGCAGCGACAGGGTCGTCTACGAGCAGTACTTC.

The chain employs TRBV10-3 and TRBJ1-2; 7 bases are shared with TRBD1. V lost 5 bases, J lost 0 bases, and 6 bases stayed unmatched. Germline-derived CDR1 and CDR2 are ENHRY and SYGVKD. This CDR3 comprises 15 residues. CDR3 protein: CAISIPGQTNYGYTF. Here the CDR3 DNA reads TGTGCCATCAGTATTCCGGGACAGACTAACTATGGCTACACCTTC.

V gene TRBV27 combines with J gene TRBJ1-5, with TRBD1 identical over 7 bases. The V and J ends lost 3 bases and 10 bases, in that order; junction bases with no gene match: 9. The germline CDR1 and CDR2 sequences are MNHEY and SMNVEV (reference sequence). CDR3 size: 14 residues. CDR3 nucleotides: TGTGCCAGCAGTTTCAGGGGGGGGACACACCCCCAGCATTTT. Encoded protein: CASSFRGGTHPQHF.

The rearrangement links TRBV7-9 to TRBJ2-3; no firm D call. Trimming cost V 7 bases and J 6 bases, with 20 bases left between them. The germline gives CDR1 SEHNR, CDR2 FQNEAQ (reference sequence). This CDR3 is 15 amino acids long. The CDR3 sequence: CASTTRRVHNDTQYF. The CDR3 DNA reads TGTGCCAGCACCACTCGAAGAGTCCACAACGATACGCAGTATTTT.

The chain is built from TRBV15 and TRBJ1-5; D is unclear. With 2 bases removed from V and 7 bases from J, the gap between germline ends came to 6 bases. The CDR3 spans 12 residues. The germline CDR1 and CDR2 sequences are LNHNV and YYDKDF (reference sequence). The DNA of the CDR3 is TGTGCCACCAGCAGATTTTCCCAGCCCCAGCATTTT. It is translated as CATSRFSQPQHF.

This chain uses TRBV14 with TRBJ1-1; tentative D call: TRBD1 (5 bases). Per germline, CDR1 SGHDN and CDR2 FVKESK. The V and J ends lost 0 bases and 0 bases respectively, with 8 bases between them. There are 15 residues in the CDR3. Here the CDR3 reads CASSQDWGLNTEAFF. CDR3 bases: TGTGCCAGCAGCCAAGATTGGGGCCTGAACACTGAAGCTTTCTTT.

This chain's CDR3 is CASSQEKGGTEAFF. CDR3 nucleotides: TGCGCCAGCAGCCAAGAGAAGGGTGGCACTGAAGCTTTCTTT. The J gene is TRBJ1-1, the V gene TRBV4-1; D gene ambiguous. Germline CDR1 MGHRA, CDR2 YSYEKL. The V end lost 0 bases, the J end lost 4 bases, and 9 bases lay between the germline ends. The CDR3 covers 14 residues.

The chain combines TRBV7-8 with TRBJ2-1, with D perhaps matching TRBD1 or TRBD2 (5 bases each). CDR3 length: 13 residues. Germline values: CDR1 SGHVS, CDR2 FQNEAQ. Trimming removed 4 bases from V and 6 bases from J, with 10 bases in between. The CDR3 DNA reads TGTGCCAGCAGCTCCCCGGGGCGCAATGAGCAGTTCTTC. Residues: CASSSPGRNEQFF.

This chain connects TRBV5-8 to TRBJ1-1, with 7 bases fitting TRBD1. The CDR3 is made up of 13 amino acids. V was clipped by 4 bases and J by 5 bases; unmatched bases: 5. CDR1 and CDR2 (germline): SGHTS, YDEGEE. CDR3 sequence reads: CASSGDRVTEAFF. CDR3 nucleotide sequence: TGTGCCAGCAGCGGAGACAGGGTGACTGAAGCTTTCTTT.

For the CDR3, the DNA is TGCGCCAGCAGCCAACAACAGGGAGTTTGGAACATTCAGTACTTC. Encoded protein: CASSQQQGVWNIQYF. The rearrangement uses TRBV4-1 and TRBJ2-4; possible D gene TRBD1, 6 bases. V lost 2 bases, J lost 7 bases, and 15 bases lay in between. The germline V gene has CDR1 MGHRA and CDR2 YSYEKL. The CDR3 is 15 residues long.

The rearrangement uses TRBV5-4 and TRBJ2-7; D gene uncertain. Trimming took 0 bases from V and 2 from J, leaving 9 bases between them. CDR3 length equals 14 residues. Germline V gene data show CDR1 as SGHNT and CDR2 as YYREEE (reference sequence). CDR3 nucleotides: TGTGCCAGCAGCTTGGGTCAGGTACCCTACGAGCAGTACTTC. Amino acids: CASSLGQVPYEQYF.

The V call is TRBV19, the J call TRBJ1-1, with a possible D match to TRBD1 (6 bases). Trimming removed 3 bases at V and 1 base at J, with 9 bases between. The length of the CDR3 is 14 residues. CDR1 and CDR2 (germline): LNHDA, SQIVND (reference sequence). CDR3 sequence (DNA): TGTGCCAGTAGTATCCAAGGGGGGAACACTGAAGCTTTCTTT. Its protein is CASSIQGGNTEAFF. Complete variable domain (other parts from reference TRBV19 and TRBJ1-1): DGGITQSPKYLFRKEGQNVTLSCEQNLNHDAMYWYRQDPGQGLRLIYYSQIVNDFQKGDIAEGYSVSREKKESFPLTVTSAQKNPTAFYLCASSIQGGNTEAFFGQGTRLTVV.

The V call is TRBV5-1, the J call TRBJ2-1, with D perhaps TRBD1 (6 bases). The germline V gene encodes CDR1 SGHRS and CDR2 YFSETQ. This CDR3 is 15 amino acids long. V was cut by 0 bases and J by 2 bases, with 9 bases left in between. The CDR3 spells CASSLERQAYNEQFF. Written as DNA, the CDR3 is TGCGCCAGCAGCTTGGAAAGACAGGCCTACAATGAGCAGTTCTTC. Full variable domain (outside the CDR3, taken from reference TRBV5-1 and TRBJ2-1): KAGVTQTPRYLIKTRGQQVTLSCSPISGHRSVSWYQQTPGQGLQFLFEYFSETQRNKGNFPGRFSGRQFSNSRSEMNVSTLELGDSALYLCASSLERQAYNEQFFGPGTRLTVL.

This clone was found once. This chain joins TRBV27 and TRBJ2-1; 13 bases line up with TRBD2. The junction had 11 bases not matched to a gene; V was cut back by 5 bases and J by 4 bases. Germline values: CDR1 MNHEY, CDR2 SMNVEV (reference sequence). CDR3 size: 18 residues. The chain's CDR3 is CASSLRTSGSPYYNEQFF. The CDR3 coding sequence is TGTGCCAGCAGTCTCCGGACTAGCGGGAGCCCTTATTACAATGAGCAGTTCTTC.

The CDR3 loop reads CASSFRPSSGRVSGEQYF. The CDR3 DNA reads as TGTGCCAGCAGCTTCAGACCTAGTAGCGGCCGAGTCTCGGGCGAGCAGTACTTC. The gene calls are TRBV5-6 and TRBJ2-7, with D perhaps TRBD2 (6 bases). Germline V gene lookup returns CDR1 SGHDT and CDR2 YYEEEE. Trimming left V 2 bases short and J 6 bases short, with 27 bases between. The CDR3 consists of 18 residues.

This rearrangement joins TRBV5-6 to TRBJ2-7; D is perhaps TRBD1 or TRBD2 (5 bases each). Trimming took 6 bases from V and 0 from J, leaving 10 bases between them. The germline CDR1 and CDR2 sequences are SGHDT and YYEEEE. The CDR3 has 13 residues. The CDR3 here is CASNRDDSYEQYF. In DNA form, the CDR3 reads TGTGCCAGCAACCGGGACGACTCCTACGAGCAGTACTTC.

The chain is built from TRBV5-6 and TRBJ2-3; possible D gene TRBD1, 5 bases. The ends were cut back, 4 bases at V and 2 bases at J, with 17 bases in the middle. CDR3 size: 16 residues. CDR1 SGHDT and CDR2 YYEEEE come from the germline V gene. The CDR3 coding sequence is TGTGCCAGCAGCAGCTTCTCGACAGCCAACACAGATACGCAGTATTTT. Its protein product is CASSSFSTANTDTQYF. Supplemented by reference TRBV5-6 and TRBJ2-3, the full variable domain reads DAGVTQSPTHLIKTRGQQVTLRCSPKSGHDTVSWYQQALGQGPQFIFQYYEEEERQRGNFPDRFSGHQFPNYSSELNVNALLLGDSALYLCASSSFSTANTDTQYFGPGTRLTVL.

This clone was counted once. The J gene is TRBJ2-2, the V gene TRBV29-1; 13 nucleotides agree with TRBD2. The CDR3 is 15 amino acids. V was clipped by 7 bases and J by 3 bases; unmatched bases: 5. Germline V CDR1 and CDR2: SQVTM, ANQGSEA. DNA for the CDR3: TGCAGCGCCGCACTAGCGGGAGGGGACACCGGGGAGCTGTTTTTT. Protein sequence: CSAALAGGDTGELFF.

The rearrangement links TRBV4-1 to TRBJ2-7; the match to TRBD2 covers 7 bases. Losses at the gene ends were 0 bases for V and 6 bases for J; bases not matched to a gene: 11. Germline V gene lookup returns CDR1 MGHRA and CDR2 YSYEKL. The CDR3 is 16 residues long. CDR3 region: CASSQDGAGPRSEQYF. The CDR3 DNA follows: TGCGCCAGCAGCCAAGACGGAGCGGGGCCCCGAAGCGAGCAGTACTTC.

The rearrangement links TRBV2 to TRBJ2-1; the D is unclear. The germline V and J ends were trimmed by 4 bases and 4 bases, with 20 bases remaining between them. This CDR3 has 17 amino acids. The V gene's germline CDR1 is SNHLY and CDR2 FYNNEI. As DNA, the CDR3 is TGTGCCAGCAGTGTAACACTTGAGATACTGGGTTACAATGAGCAGTTCTTC. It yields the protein CASSVTLEILGYNEQFF. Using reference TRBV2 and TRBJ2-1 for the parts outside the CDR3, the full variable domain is EPEVTQTPSHQVTQMGQEVILRCVPISNHLYFYWYRQILGQKVEFLVSFYNNEISEKSEIFDDQFSVERPDGSNFTLKIRSTKLEDSAMYFCASSVTLEILGYNEQFFGPGTRLTVL.

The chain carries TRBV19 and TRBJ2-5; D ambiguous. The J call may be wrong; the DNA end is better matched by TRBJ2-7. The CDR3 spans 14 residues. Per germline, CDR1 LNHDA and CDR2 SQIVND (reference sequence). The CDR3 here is CASSIVDGSYEQYF. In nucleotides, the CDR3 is TGTGCCAGTAGTATAGTGGACGGGTCCTACGAGCAGTACTTC.

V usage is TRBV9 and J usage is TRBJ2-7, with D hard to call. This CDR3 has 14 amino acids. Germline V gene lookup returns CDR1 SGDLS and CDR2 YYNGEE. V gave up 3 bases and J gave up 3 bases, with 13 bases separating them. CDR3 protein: CASSDSGSSYEQYF. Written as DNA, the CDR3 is TGTGCCAGCAGCGATTCCGGGTCGAGCTACGAGCAGTACTTC. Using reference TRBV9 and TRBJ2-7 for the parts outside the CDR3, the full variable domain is DSGVTQTPKHLITATGQRVTLRCSPRSGDLSVYWYQQSLDQGLQFLIQYYNGEERAKGNILERFSAQQFPDLHSELNLSSLELGDSALYFCASSDSGSSYEQYFGPGTRLTVT.

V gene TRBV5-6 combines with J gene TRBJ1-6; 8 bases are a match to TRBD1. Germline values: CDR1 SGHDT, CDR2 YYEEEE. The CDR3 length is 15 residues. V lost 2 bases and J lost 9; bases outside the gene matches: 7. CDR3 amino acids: CASSFMMQGASPLHF. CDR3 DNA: TGTGCCAGCAGCTTTATGATGCAGGGGGCTTCACCCCTCCACTTT.

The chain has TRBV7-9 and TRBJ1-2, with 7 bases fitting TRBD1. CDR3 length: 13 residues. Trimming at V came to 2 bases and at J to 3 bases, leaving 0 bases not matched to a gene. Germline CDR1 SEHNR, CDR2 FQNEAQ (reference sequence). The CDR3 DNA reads TGTGCCAGCAGCTTACAGGGGGACTATGGCTACACCTTC. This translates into CASSLQGDYGYTF.

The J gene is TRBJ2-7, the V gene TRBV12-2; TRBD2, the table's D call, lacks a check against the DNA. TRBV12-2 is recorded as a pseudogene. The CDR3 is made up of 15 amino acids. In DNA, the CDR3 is TGTGCAAGTCGCTTAGCTAGCGGGAGTCGTTACGAGCAGTACTTC. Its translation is CASRLASGSRYEQYF.

CDR3 nucleotides: TGTGCCAGTAGTATACAGGGTCTGAATCAGCCCCAGCATTTT. Residues: CASSIQGLNQPQHF. V usage is TRBV19 and J usage is TRBJ1-5, with D perhaps matching TRBD1 (5 bases). The CDR3 is 14 residues long. The germline V gene encodes CDR1 LNHDA and CDR2 SQIVND (reference sequence). V lost 2 bases to trimming and J lost 4 bases, with 9 bases between them.

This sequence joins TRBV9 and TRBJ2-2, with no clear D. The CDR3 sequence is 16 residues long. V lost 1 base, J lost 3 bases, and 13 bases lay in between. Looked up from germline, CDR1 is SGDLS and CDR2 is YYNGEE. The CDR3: CASSVLTPPDTGELFF. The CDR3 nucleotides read TGTGCCAGCAGCGTATTGACACCCCCCGACACCGGGGAGCTGTTTTTT.

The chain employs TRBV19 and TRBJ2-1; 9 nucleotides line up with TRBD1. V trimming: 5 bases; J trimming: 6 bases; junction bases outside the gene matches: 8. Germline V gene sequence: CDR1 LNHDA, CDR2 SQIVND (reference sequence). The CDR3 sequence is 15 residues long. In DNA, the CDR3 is TGTGCCAGTAGTTGGGGGACAGGGTCCAGCAATGAGCAGTTCTTC. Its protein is CASSWGTGSSNEQFF.

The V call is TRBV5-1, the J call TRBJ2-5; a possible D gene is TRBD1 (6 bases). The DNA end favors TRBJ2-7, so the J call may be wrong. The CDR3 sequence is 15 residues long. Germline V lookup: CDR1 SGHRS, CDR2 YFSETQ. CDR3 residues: CASSLAVQGPYEQYF. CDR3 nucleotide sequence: TGCGCCAGCAGCTTGGCCGTACAGGGTCCCTACGAGCAGTACTTC.

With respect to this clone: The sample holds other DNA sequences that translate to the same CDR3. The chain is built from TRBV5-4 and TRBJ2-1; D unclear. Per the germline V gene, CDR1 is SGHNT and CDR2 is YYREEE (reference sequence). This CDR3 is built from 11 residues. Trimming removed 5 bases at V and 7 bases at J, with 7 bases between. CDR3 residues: CASSSINEQFF. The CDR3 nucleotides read TGTGCCAGCAGTTCGATTAATGAGCAGTTCTTC.